This T cell receptor (beta chain) was profiled in a study of shared clonotypes between healthy human individuals. Naive CD8 isolation took CD45RO-negative cells positively selected for CCR7 and excluded terminally differentiated effector memory CD45RA+ cells. DNA at about 190 ng, 25,000 to 35,000 T cell genomes, went into sorted-subset replicate PCRs. Using immunoSEQ multiplex PCR, the repertoire was profiled, and TCRdb retains in-frame clones only, with some absent. Among roughly 2,000,000 clones listed, approximately 92% were seen once. This clone showed up just once. Germline V gene sequence: CDR1 MGHRA, CDR2 YSYEKL. V lost 1 base and J lost 1, with 13 bases in between. CDR3 size: 16 residues.

V is TRBV4-1 and J is TRBJ2-5, with D possibly matching TRBD2 (6 bases). The sample taken for sequencing was naive CD8+ T cells from PBMCs. This sequence originates from a man younger than 30 in good health. Some clones in this sample may be carry-over from other donors' samples. CDR3 protein: CASSQVPSVFQETQYF. Written as DNA, the CDR3 is TGCGCCAGCAGCCAAGTCCCTAGCGTCTTCCAAGAGACCCAGTACTTC.